This T cell receptor (beta chain) derives from a study of cytomegalovirus exposure and HLA in healthy donors. General study points: Investigators reported more than 150 TCR beta chains as tied to cytomegalovirus.

The CDR3 is 13 residues long. The V gene's germline CDR1 is SGDLS and CDR2 YYNGEE. V shed 0 bases and J shed 6 bases, with 10 bases lying between them. 13 Jbeta primers and 60 Vbeta primers were used for the PCR. Method: immunoSEQ multiplex PCR; TCRdb's copy keeps in-frame clones and lacks some. The table records 130,000 or so clones, around 9% of them present only once. In its sample, this clone was seen a few times. Its target is not known. V gene TRBV9 combines with J gene TRBJ2-7; D unclear. This receptor was taken from a man aged 35 to 55 in good health and CMV-seronegative. Input material: PBMCs. CDR3 DNA sequence: TGTGCCAGCAGCGTAGCTCCCAGGTTCGAGCAGTACTTC. Protein product: CASSVAPRFEQYF.